The 28 T cell receptor beta chains below come from one sample, sequenced in a study of blood T cell repertoires in COVID-19. TCRdb's table, derived via immunoSEQ multiplex PCR, lists solely in-frame clones and lacks some. The table records about 49,000 clones, around 82% of them present only once. Sequencing was done on a sample of peripheral blood. The receptors stem from a woman aged 55-70 years with acute or convalescent COVID-19.

In its sample, this clone was seen once. This chain uses TRBV2 with TRBJ1-2; 7 nucleotides match TRBD1. The V and J ends lost 6 bases and 7 bases, in that order; junction bases with no gene match: 8. The CDR3 has 13 residues. CDR1 and CDR2 from the germline V gene are SNHLY and FYNNEI. The CDR3 protein is CASSRQGISGYTF. CDR3 nucleotide sequence: TGTGCCAGCAGCCGACAGGGAATCTCTGGCTACACCTTC.

The chain uses TRBV24-1 and TRBJ1-2; 9 positions agree with TRBD1. Germline V gene lookup returns CDR1 KGHDR and CDR2 SFDVKD. V dropped 2 bases and J dropped 6; count of bases not matched to a gene: 9. The CDR3 loop spans 16 amino acids. DNA for the CDR3: TGTGCCACCAGTGATTCTACCGGACAGGGGAAGGATGGCTACACCTTC. It is translated as CATSDSTGQGKDGYTF.

V usage is TRBV6-2 or TRBV6-3 and J usage is TRBJ2-7; TRBD2 aligns across 8 bases. The CDR3 spans 14 residues. The V gene end was trimmed by 5 bases and the J gene end by 3 bases; junction bases not matched to a gene: 6. CDR1 and CDR2 from the germline V gene are MNHEY and SVGEGT. This CDR3 is CASSLLTSVYEQYF. The CDR3 region has the DNA TGTGCCAGCAGTCTCCTGACTAGCGTCTACGAGCAGTACTTC.

This rearrangement joins TRBV23-1 to TRBJ2-1; 7 nucleotides line up with TRBD1. TRBV23-1 is recorded as an ORF, its role being uncertain. Trimming took 0 bases from V and 0 from J; bases not matched to a gene: 14. CDR3 length equals 20 residues. Here the CDR3 reads CASSQSSLGTGDLSYNEQFF. The CDR3 DNA is TGCGCCAGCAGTCAATCGTCATTGGGAACAGGGGACCTCTCCTACAATGAGCAGTTCTTC.

J is TRBJ2-7 and V is TRBV9, with a tentative D call TRBD2 (6 bases). CDR1 SGDLS and CDR2 YYNGEE come from the germline V gene. V was trimmed by 2 bases and J by 4 bases, leaving 16 bases between them. The CDR3 has 15 residues. The CDR3 region is CASSVEPGTSYEQYF. CDR3 nucleotides: TGTGCCAGCAGCGTCGAGCCCGGGACTTCGTACGAGCAGTACTTC.

The chain has TRBV5-4 and TRBJ1-1; 7 positions match TRBD1. After removal of 4 bases from V and 2 bases from J, the junction contained 11 bases not matched to a gene. CDR1 and CDR2 from the germline V gene are SGHNT and YYREEE (reference sequence). CDR3 size: 16 residues. The CDR3 region has the DNA TGTGCCAGCAGCCCCGGGACAGCCCGTATAAACACTGAAGCTTTCTTT. It specifies CASSPGTARINTEAFF.

V usage is TRBV29-1 and J usage is TRBJ1-4; the D gene is possibly TRBD1 (5 bases). Between the trimmed V and J ends, which lost 2 bases and 5 bases, there was a span of 9 bases. Germline V gene sequence: CDR1 SQVTM, CDR2 ANQGSEA. The CDR3 is 13 amino acids. The CDR3 bases are TGCAGCGTTGAAAGGAACAGGAATGAAAAACTGTTTTTT. It translates to CSVERNRNEKLFF.

V gene TRBV12-3 or TRBV12-4 combines with J gene TRBJ1-4; weak D call: TRBD1 (5 bases). This CDR3 is 11 amino acids long. Trimming shortened V by 3 bases and J by 14 bases, and 10 bases separated the two germline ends. CDR3 region: CASSFAGGLFF. In nucleotides, the CDR3 is TGTGCCAGCAGTTTTGCGGGGGGGCTGTTTTTT.

The chain is built from TRBV7-8 and TRBJ2-5, with D maybe TRBD1 (6 bases). In germline, CDR1 is SGHVS, CDR2 FQNEAQ. The CDR3 spans 16 residues. Between the trimmed V and J ends, which lost 6 bases and 1 base, there was a span of 18 bases. The CDR3 DNA follows: TGTGCCAGCAGTCCATCGGGACAAGCCTCCCAAGAGACCCAGTACTTC. Its translation is CASSPSGQASQETQYF.

This clone was observed a handful of times. This chain joins TRBV10-3 and TRBJ2-1, with D possibly TRBD1 on 5 matching bases. Trimming shortened V by 3 bases and J by 9 bases, and 12 bases separated the two germline ends. Germline values: CDR1 ENHRY, CDR2 SYGVKD. The CDR3 has 13 amino acids. The CDR3 here is CAISEKQRGEQFF. CDR3 DNA: TGTGCCATCAGTGAAAAACAAAGGGGTGAGCAGTTCTTC.

This rearrangement joins TRBV24-1 to TRBJ2-5; a weak D match, TRBD1 (6 bases). The germline gives CDR1 KGHDR, CDR2 SFDVKD. V was pared by 2 bases and J by 3 bases, with 9 bases between. The CDR3 has 14 amino acids. CDR3 protein: CATSDSGVEETQYF. CDR3 DNA sequence: TGTGCCACCAGTGATTCAGGGGTGGAAGAGACCCAGTACTTC.

This clone was seen just once. The CDR3 sequence: CASSLGTSVNNEQFF. CDR3 DNA: TGTGCCAGCAGCTTAGGGACTAGCGTTAACAATGAGCAGTTCTTC. The chain is built from TRBV5-8 and TRBJ2-1; TRBD2 matches at 10 bases. CDR1 and CDR2 from the germline V gene are SGHTS and YDEGEE. V dropped 2 bases and J dropped 5; count of bases not matched to a gene: 4. CDR3 size: 15 residues.

J is TRBJ1-5 and V is TRBV28, with D perhaps matching TRBD1 (5 bases). The germline V gene has CDR1 MDHEN and CDR2 SYDVKM. V lost 5 bases and J lost 2, with 13 bases in between. CDR3 length equals 15 residues. In nucleotides, the CDR3 is TGTGCCAGCAGTCACTCGTCGGGGGGCAATCAGCCCCAGCATTTT. Translated, it gives CASSHSSGGNQPQHF.

The rearrangement uses TRBV9 and TRBJ1-2; D possibly corresponds to TRBD1 (6 bases). This CDR3 has 18 amino acids. Between the trimmed V and J ends, which lost 3 bases and 1 base, there was a span of 22 bases. From germline, CDR1 is SGDLS and CDR2 YYNGEE. CDR3 region: CASSDNRATSAFNYGYTF. CDR3 nucleotide sequence: TGTGCCAGCAGCGACAACAGGGCCACCTCCGCTTTTAACTATGGCTACACCTTC.

This clone has just one count. Other DNA variants within this sample encode the same CDR3. The V call is TRBV19, the J call TRBJ1-1; TRBD1 might be the D (6 bases). Germline lookup yields CDR1 LNHDA and CDR2 SQIVND (reference sequence). Trimming left V 1 base short and J 1 base short, with 7 bases between. The CDR3 covers 14 residues. CDR3 sequence (DNA): TGTGCCAGTAGTATAGGGACAGCGAACACTGAAGCTTTCTTT. Amino acids: CASSIGTANTEAFF. Looking up the rest from reference TRBV19 and TRBJ1-1 gives the full variable domain: DGGITQSPKYLFRKEGQNVTLSCEQNLNHDAMYWYRQDPGQGLRLIYYSQIVNDFQKGDIAEGYSVSREKKESFPLTVTSAQKNPTAFYLCASSIGTANTEAFFGQGTRLTVV.

The CDR3 reads CASSLPTYTEAFF. DNA for the CDR3: TGTGCCAGCAGCCTGCCGACATACACTGAAGCTTTCTTT. The chain carries TRBV5-4 and TRBJ1-1; D gene unclear. CDR3 length equals 13 residues. Trimming took 4 bases from V and 3 from J, leaving 10 bases between them. Germline-derived CDR1 and CDR2 are SGHNT and YYREEE (reference sequence).

Only a few counts were recorded for this clone. The chain combines TRBV18 with TRBJ2-2, with unresolved D. Germline V gene sequence: CDR1 KGHSH, CDR2 LQKENI. There are 15 residues in the CDR3. V was pared by 2 bases and J by 4 bases, with 11 bases between. The CDR3 sequence: CASSPEIDSTGELFF. CDR3 DNA: TGTGCCAGCTCACCAGAAATTGACTCCACCGGGGAGCTGTTTTTT.

The chain combines TRBV5-1 with TRBJ1-1; D remains unclear. CDR3 length equals 14 residues. Trimming took off 0 bases at V and 1 base at J, with 7 bases between the two ends. Looked up from germline, CDR1 is SGHRS and CDR2 is YFSETQ. The CDR3 loop is CASSLAPSNTEAFF. As DNA, the CDR3 is TGCGCCAGCAGCTTGGCTCCGTCGAACACTGAAGCTTTCTTT.

The V call is TRBV2, the J call TRBJ1-5; tentative D call: TRBD1 (6 bases). Trimming pared 4 bases from V and 1 base from J, leaving 14 bases between. Germline CDR1 is SNHLY and CDR2 is FYNNEI. The CDR3 spans 16 residues. The chain's CDR3 is CASSGRGGRSNQPQHF. In DNA form, the CDR3 reads TGTGCCAGCAGTGGTCGGGGGGGCCGAAGCAATCAGCCCCAGCATTTT.

The V gene is TRBV5-1, the J gene TRBJ2-3; 9 positions agree with TRBD2. Germline CDR1 SGHRS, CDR2 YFSETQ. V was pared by 0 bases and J by 2 bases, with 4 bases of the junction left unmatched. This CDR3 region has 16 residues. As DNA, the CDR3 is TGCGCCAGCAGCTTGGTTGCGGGGGGGCTCACAGATACGCAGTATTTT. Protein sequence: CASSLVAGGLTDTQYF.

The V and J genes are TRBV5-1 and TRBJ2-7, with 11 bases fitting TRBD1. Germline V gives CDR1 SGHRS, CDR2 YFSETQ. J lost 3 bases, V lost 0 bases, and 2 bases had no gene match. CDR3 length: 15 residues. The CDR3 spells CASSLGGTGGYEQYF. CDR3 coding DNA: TGCGCCAGCAGCTTGGGAGGGACAGGGGGCTACGAGCAGTACTTC. Looking up the rest from reference TRBV5-1 and TRBJ2-7 gives the full variable domain: KAGVTQTPRYLIKTRGQQVTLSCSPISGHRSVSWYQQTPGQGLQFLFEYFSETQRNKGNFPGRFSGRQFSNSRSEMNVSTLELGDSALYLCASSLGGTGGYEQYFGPGTRLTVT.

In its sample, this clone was seen a few times. This chain uses TRBV7-2 with TRBJ1-2; possibly TRBD1 for D (6 bases). The CDR3 loop spans 12 amino acids. Germline CDR1 and CDR2: SGHTA and FQGNSA. V was shortened by 5 bases and J by 7 bases, with 11 bases between the two germline ends. This CDR3 is CASSTYRAGYTF. Written as DNA, the CDR3 is TGTGCCAGCAGCACCTACAGGGCTGGCTACACCTTC. The entire variable domain, with the rest obtained from reference TRBV7-2 and TRBJ1-2, is as follows: GAGVSQSPSNKVTEKGKDVELRCDPISGHTALYWYRQSLGQGLEFLIYFQGNSAPDKSGLPSDRFSAERTGGSVSTLTIQRTQQEDSAVYLCASSTYRAGYTFGSGTRLTVV.

The chain couples TRBV27 to TRBJ2-1; 9 bases map to TRBD1. The germline V gene encodes CDR1 MNHEY and CDR2 SMNVEV (reference sequence). CDR3 size: 15 residues. J was trimmed by 13 bases and V by 2 bases; bases with no gene match: 12. The CDR3 is CASSLRDRASAFQFF. The CDR3 bases are TGTGCCAGCAGTTTACGGGACAGGGCCTCGGCGTTTCAGTTCTTC.

The V gene is TRBV7-2, the J gene TRBJ1-4; D possibly corresponds to TRBD1 (6 bases). CDR3 size: 14 residues. CDR1 is SGHTA and CDR2 is FQGNSA in the germline V gene. V lost 6 bases and J 5 bases, leaving 13 bases between the germline ends. The CDR3 is CASSRGLSNEKLFF. CDR3 bases: TGTGCCAGCAGTAGGGGGTTATCAAATGAAAAACTGTTTTTT.

The V and J genes are TRBV18 and TRBJ2-4; 8 bases align to TRBD2. The CDR3 contains 14 residues. With 2 bases clipped from V and 5 bases from J, the junction kept 2 bases outside the gene matches. Germline CDR1 is KGHSH and CDR2 is LQKENI. CDR3 bases: TGTGCCAGCTCACCAAACGGGGGGGAAAACATTCAGTACTTC. Translation gives CASSPNGGENIQYF.

The chain carries TRBV21-1 and TRBJ1-5; the tabulated D call, TRBD1, remains unverified against the DNA. TRBV21-1 corresponds to a pseudogene. The CDR3 length is 15 residues. For the CDR3, the DNA is TGTGCCAGCAGCAAAGGGGGCAGGGCAAATCAGCCCCAGCATTTT. Encoded protein: CASSKGGRANQPQHF.

The V call is TRBV5-6, the J call TRBJ1-1, with 8 bases lining up with TRBD1. The germline CDR1 and CDR2 sequences are SGHDT and YYEEEE. CDR3 size: 15 residues. V lost 5 bases to trimming and J lost 4 bases; unmatched junction nucleotides: 10. The CDR3 region has the DNA TGTGCCAGCAGACCAGGGGGCCAAAGGGGCACTGAAGCTTTCTTT. This translates into CASRPGGQRGTEAFF. Drawing the rest from reference TRBV5-6 and TRBJ1-1, the complete variable domain is DAGVTQSPTHLIKTRGQQVTLRCSPKSGHDTVSWYQQALGQGPQFIFQYYEEEERQRGNFPDRFSGHQFPNYSSELNVNALLLGDSALYLCASRPGGQRGTEAFFGQGTRLTVV.

The V gene is TRBV5-1, the J gene TRBJ1-4; TRBD1 is a possible D gene (6 bases). This CDR3 has 14 residues. CDR1 and CDR2 from the germline V gene are SGHRS and YFSETQ. The ends were cut back, 0 bases at V and 8 bases at J, with 11 bases in the middle. The CDR3 is CASSLVQGTEKLFF. In DNA, the CDR3 is TGCGCCAGCAGCTTGGTACAGGGTACGGAAAAACTGTTTTTT.